These 29 T cell receptor beta chains came from one sample sequenced in a study of CD8+CD57+ T cells in acquired aplastic anemia. Profiling of TCR beta VDJ combinations and CDR3 sequences used genomic DNA as template. TCRdb independently ran MiXCR on the reads; one entry per CDR3 protein. Among 350,000 to 450,000 distinct CDR3 sequences, about two thirds were seen once, and the ten largest hold under 4.5%. Specimen: sorted CD4+, CD8+, or CD8+CD57+ T cells (not recorded which) from PBMCs. Receptors originate from a human donor in good health, serving as a control.

V is TRBV7-2 and J is TRBJ1-2; D not certain. CDR3 length: 14 residues. V gave up 5 bases and J gave up 12 bases, with 22 bases separating them. Germline CDR1 reads SGHTA; CDR2 reads FQGNSA. CDR3 nucleotides: TGTGCCAGCAGCCCGTCGATTCGGGCGTCCGGAAACACCTTC. Its translation is CASSPSIRASGNTF.

The rearrangement links TRBV9 to TRBJ2-3; possible D gene TRBD2, 6 bases. Germline V CDR1 and CDR2: SGDLS, YYNGEE. This CDR3 is built from 16 residues. Trimming removed 4 bases from V and 2 bases from J, with 17 bases in between. CDR3 sequence (DNA): TGTGCCAGCAGCTTGGAGGAGGGGTCCCTCACAGATACGCAGTATTTT. It encodes CASSLEEGSLTDTQYF.

On this clonotype: The CDR3 does not close with the conserved phenylalanine or tryptophan, likely indicating a read error. The DNA is left out, because the CDR3 cannot be placed on it with certainty; the CDR3 is given as TCRdb lists it. This sequence joins TRBV7-2 and TRBJ1-1; no DNA check was done on the table's D call, TRBD1. The CDR3 is 13 residues long, ends included. CDR1 is SGHTA and CDR2 is FQGNSA in the germline V gene. The CDR3 spells CASSTGASTDTHY.

On this clonotype: The junction departs from the called germline gene at one end, perhaps through a read error. The rearrangement links TRBV5-1 to TRBJ2-1; TRBD1 matches 11 bases. The CDR3 is 18 amino acids. Per germline, CDR1 SGHRS and CDR2 YFSETQ. The DNA of the CDR3 is TGCGCCACCAGCTTGGACAGGGGGCGGAGGTTGCGAGGTAATGAGCAGTTCTTC. Protein product: CATSLDRGRRLRGNEQFF. Based on the CDR3 plus reference TRBV5-1 and TRBJ2-1, the full variable domain is KAGVTQTPRYLIKTRGQQVTLSCSPISGHRSVSWYQQTPGQGLQFLFEYFSETQRNKGNFPGRFSGRQFSNSRSEMNVSTLELGDSALYLCATSLDRGRRLRGNEQFFGPGTRLTVL.

Regarding this clonotype: Because the CDR3 is missing its conserved closing phenylalanine or tryptophan, this is likely a read error. Because the CDR3's place on the DNA is in doubt, the DNA is left out and the CDR3 is given as listed by TCRdb. The chain is built from TRBV15 and TRBJ1-2; TRBD1, the table's D call, was not compared with the DNA. Germline values: CDR1 LNHNV, CDR2 YYDKDF (reference sequence). The CDR3 has 16 residues if both end residues are counted. CDR3 in amino acids: CATSRESSGASGGYSI.

V gene TRBV7-2 combines with J gene TRBJ1-1; D remains unclear. The CDR3 has 13 amino acids. Trimming pared 3 bases from V and 0 bases from J, leaving 5 bases between. Per the germline V gene, CDR1 is SGHTA and CDR2 is FQGNSA. The CDR3 nucleotides read TGTGCCAGCAGCTTGATGATGAACACTGAAGCTTTCTTT. Translation: CASSLMMNTEAFF.

This clonotype was picked up many times. The chain's CDR3 is CSVERGNDEQFF. The CDR3 nucleotides are TGCAGCGTTGAAAGAGGGAACGATGAGCAGTTCTTC. The J gene is TRBJ2-1, the V gene TRBV29-1; possibly TRBD2 for D (5 bases). CDR1 and CDR2 (germline): SQVTM, ANQGSEA. The V gene lost 2 bases and the J gene lost 8 bases, with 10 bases spanning the gap. This CDR3 comprises 12 residues.

V gene TRBV10-3 combines with J gene TRBJ2-1; 7 positions match TRBD2. Germline V gene data show CDR1 as ENHRY and CDR2 as SYGVKD. The CDR3 totals 14 residues. The CDR3 DNA follows: TGTGACGGCAGCGGGGAACTCTCCTACAATGAGCAGTTCTTC. Its protein product is CDGSGELSYNEQFF.

This chain connects TRBV15 to TRBJ1-2, with 7 bases that match TRBD1. The ends lost 3 bases at V and 4 bases at J; junction bases unmatched: 8. Germline assignment: CDR1 LNHNV and CDR2 YYDKDF (reference sequence). The CDR3 runs to 15 residues. This CDR3 is CATSRHRGKAYGYTF. DNA for the CDR3: TGTGCCACCAGCAGGCACAGGGGAAAAGCCTATGGCTACACCTTC.

The J gene is TRBJ1-2, the V gene TRBV7-9; D not certain. Per the germline V gene, CDR1 is SEHNR and CDR2 is FQNEAQ (reference sequence). This CDR3 has 16 amino acids. V lost 2 bases and J lost 4, with 17 bases in between. The CDR3 protein is CASSLREKGLVYGYTF. CDR3 in DNA: TGTGCCAGCAGCTTACGGGAGAAGGGCTTGGTCTATGGCTACACCTTC.

This clonotype was seen a single time. This CDR3 is missing its conserved last phenylalanine or tryptophan, likely due to a read error. It is unclear where the CDR3 begins or ends on the DNA, so no DNA is shown, and the CDR3 is as TCRdb lists it. The chain has TRBV2 and TRBJ1-6; TRBD1 is the table's D call and was not checked against the DNA. Germline V gene data show CDR1 as SNHLY and CDR2 as FYNNEI. Including both end residues, the CDR3 is 15 amino acids long. The CDR3: CASSRTGGYNSLGHL.

This clonotype was counted a single time. One end of the junction varies from germline; a read error may be responsible. The chain employs TRBV7-2 and TRBJ1-6; D is unclear. CDR1 and CDR2 from the germline V gene are SGHTA and FQGNSA. This CDR3 spans 15 amino acids. The CDR3 here is CASSSVGGRAQYFHF. The DNA for the CDR3 is TGCGCCAGCAGCTCCGTCGGTGGGCGGGCTCAGTACTTCCACTTT. The full variable domain, with the rest looked up from reference TRBV7-2 and TRBJ1-6, is GAGVSQSPSNKVTEKGKDVELRCDPISGHTALYWYRQSLGQGLEFLIYFQGNSAPDKSGLPSDRFSAERTGGSVSTLTIQRTQQEDSAVYLCASSSVGGRAQYFHFGNGTRLTVT.

This clonotype came up a few times. This chain connects TRBV25-1 to TRBJ2-7; TRBD1 is a possible D gene (6 bases). The V end lost 4 bases, the J end lost 3 bases, and 7 bases lay between the germline ends. The CDR3 spans 12 residues. The V gene's germline CDR1 is MGHDK and CDR2 SYGVNS. The CDR3 spells CASSVQGYEQYF. The CDR3 DNA follows: TGTGCCAGCAGTGTACAGGGCTACGAGCAGTACTTC.

Of note for this clonotype: The conserved phenylalanine or tryptophan is not found at the CDR3 terminus, so this likely reflects a read error. It is unclear where the CDR3 begins or ends on the DNA, so no DNA is shown, and the CDR3 is as TCRdb lists it. The chain carries TRBV7-9 and TRBJ1-4. The CDR3 contains 13 residues when both ends are counted. The germline V gene has CDR1 SEHNR and CDR2 FQNEAQ (reference sequence). CDR3 protein: CASGAVMREYLGQ.

There are many counts of this clonotype. DNA of the CDR3: TGTGCCAGCAGATCTAGCGGGGGTGGAGACAATGAGCAGTTCTTC. This sequence encodes CASRSSGGGDNEQFF. The chain uses TRBV7-2 and TRBJ2-1; 10 nucleotides agree with TRBD2. With V trimmed by 6 bases and J by 5 bases, 7 bases remained unmatched. Germline V CDR1 and CDR2: SGHTA, FQGNSA. The length of the CDR3 is 15 residues.

Notes on this clonotype: A read error may be the cause here, since a much bigger clone is one base away. V and J are TRBV18 and TRBJ1-1, with D unclear. The CDR3 has 13 residues. Looked up from germline, CDR1 is KGHSH and CDR2 is LQKENI. CDR3 coding DNA: TGTGCCAGCCCACCAGGAGGGAACACTGAAGCTTTCTTT. Translating it yields CASPPGGNTEAFF.

The V and J genes are TRBV5-6 and TRBJ2-1, with 8 bases that match TRBD2. Germline lookup yields CDR1 SGHDT and CDR2 YYEEEE. The CDR3 spans 16 residues. V was pared by 7 bases and J by 5 bases, with 14 bases of the junction left unmatched. The CDR3, as DNA: TGTGCCAGCCGTAATCCCCTGGCGGGGGGCCACAATGAGCAGTTCTTC. Its protein is CASRNPLAGGHNEQFF.

The V gene is TRBV20-1, the J gene TRBJ2-1; 7 bases are a match to TRBD2. Germline V gives CDR1 DFQATT, CDR2 SNEGSKA (reference sequence). The CDR3 loop spans 13 amino acids. Trimming cost V 4 bases and J 4 bases; bases outside gene matches: 4. In DNA, the CDR3 is TGCAGTGCTAAGCGGGGTGCATACAATGAGCAGTTCTTC. Its protein is CSAKRGAYNEQFF.

This clonotype is a singleton in its sample. This CDR3 fails to terminate in the conserved phenylalanine or tryptophan, so it likely reflects a read error. The DNA is left out, because the CDR3 cannot be placed on it with certainty; the CDR3 is given as TCRdb lists it. The chain employs TRBV2 and TRBJ2-7; the DNA was not compared with TRBD2, the D call given in the table. The CDR3 has 8 amino acids, counting both end residues. The germline CDR1 and CDR2 sequences are SNHLY and FYNNEI. The CDR3 here is CASSTGEG.

The gene calls are TRBV7-9 and TRBJ2-2, with 10 bases fitting TRBD2. This CDR3 has 14 amino acids. Trimming at V came to 5 bases and at J to 16 bases, leaving 13 bases not matched to a gene. From germline, CDR1 is SEHNR and CDR2 FQNEAQ (reference sequence). The CDR3 region is CASSPRLAGGTQFF. The CDR3 nucleotides are TGTGCCAGCAGCCCACGACTAGCGGGCGGTACGCAGTTTTTT.

Ten or more counts support this clonotype. The chain is built from TRBV10-1 and TRBJ2-1; tentatively, D is TRBD1 (5 bases). The V end was cut by 3 bases, the J end by 5 bases, with 17 bases between. Germline loops: CDR1 WNHNN, CDR2 SYGVQD (reference sequence). The CDR3 extends over 16 amino acids. The CDR3 DNA sequence: TGCGCCAGCAGTGAACGCGTAGGGGTAGGGCACAATGAGCAGTTCTTC. Its protein is CASSERVGVGHNEQFF.

In regard to this clonotype: Since a much larger clone is just one base distant, this may be a read error. The chain carries TRBV6-5 and TRBJ1-5; D might be TRBD1 (5 bases). The V gene's germline CDR1 is MNHEY and CDR2 SVGAGI. V lost 5 bases and J 6 bases, leaving 14 bases between the germline ends. The CDR3 contains 14 residues. The CDR3 DNA reads TGTGCCAGCAGTCCCCTCGGGACTCCTCAGCCCCAGCATTTT. Protein: CASSPLGTPQPQHF.

The sample holds many counts of this clonotype. The chain employs TRBV20-1 and TRBJ2-5; D unresolved. The CDR3 is made up of 10 amino acids. With 3 bases removed from V and 1 base from J, the gap between germline ends came to 0 bases. CDR1 and CDR2 (germline): DFQATT, SNEGSKA (reference sequence). CDR3 residues: CSASQETQYF. The CDR3 DNA is TGCAGTGCTAGCCAAGAGACCCAGTACTTC.

Comment on this clonotype: As the CDR3 is not closed by the conserved phenylalanine or tryptophan, this likely results from a read error. It is unclear where the CDR3 begins or ends on the DNA, so no DNA is shown, and the CDR3 is as TCRdb lists it. The rearrangement links TRBV19 to TRBJ1-5; TRBD1, the D gene given by the table, was not confirmed from the DNA. The CDR3 is 16 amino acids long, termini counted. Germline V lookup: CDR1 LNHDA, CDR2 SQIVND (reference sequence). This CDR3 is CANLPGTHSGNTIYFV.

The chain combines TRBV19 with TRBJ1-1, with D perhaps TRBD1 (5 bases). CDR1 and CDR2 from the germline V gene are LNHDA and SQIVND (reference sequence). The CDR3 is made up of 13 amino acids. With 7 bases removed from V and 1 base from J, the gap between germline ends came to 10 bases. The CDR3 spells CASKRGPNTEAFF. Here the CDR3 DNA reads TGTGCCAGTAAGAGGGGACCGAACACTGAAGCTTTCTTT.

The chain uses TRBV6-1 and TRBJ1-6, with 8 bases matching TRBD1. The CDR3 runs to 19 residues. V was clipped by 1 base and J by 6 bases; unmatched bases: 14. The germline V gene encodes CDR1 MNHNS and CDR2 SASEGT. This chain's CDR3 is CASSEVLTGVLSGNSPLHF. The CDR3 DNA is TGTGCCAGCAGTGAAGTTTTGACAGGGGTTTTAAGTGGTAATTCACCCCTCCACTTT.

This chain joins TRBV11-2 and TRBJ2-5; D is uncertain. V shed 5 bases and J shed 5 bases, with 15 bases lying between them. The CDR3 has 14 residues. Germline V gene data show CDR1 as SGHAT and CDR2 as FQNNGV. CDR3 nucleotides: TGTGCCAGCAGCCGAAGCACCACACCGGAGACCCAGTACTTC. It specifies CASSRSTTPETQYF.

This clonotype was counted at least ten times. V gene TRBV7-3 combines with J gene TRBJ2-2; 7 bases match TRBD1. CDR3 length: 18 amino acids. The germline V gene has CDR1 SGHTA and CDR2 FQGTGA. V lost 2 bases to trimming and J lost 5 bases; unmatched junction nucleotides: 14. CDR3 coding DNA: TGTGCCAGCAGCTTACCCGGGGTGGAGACAGGGTTAACCGGGGAGCTGTTTTTT. Its translation is CASSLPGVETGLTGELFF.

This chain uses TRBV9 with TRBJ1-4, with 7 bases identical to TRBD1. Per the germline V gene, CDR1 is SGDLS and CDR2 is YYNGEE. Germline trimming cut 5 bases from V and 14 bases from J; bases unmatched to any gene: 15. This CDR3 is built from 14 residues. The CDR3 spells CASSEGGTNDYLFF. The CDR3 DNA reads TGTGCCAGCAGTGAAGGGGGCACGAATGACTATCTGTTTTTT.